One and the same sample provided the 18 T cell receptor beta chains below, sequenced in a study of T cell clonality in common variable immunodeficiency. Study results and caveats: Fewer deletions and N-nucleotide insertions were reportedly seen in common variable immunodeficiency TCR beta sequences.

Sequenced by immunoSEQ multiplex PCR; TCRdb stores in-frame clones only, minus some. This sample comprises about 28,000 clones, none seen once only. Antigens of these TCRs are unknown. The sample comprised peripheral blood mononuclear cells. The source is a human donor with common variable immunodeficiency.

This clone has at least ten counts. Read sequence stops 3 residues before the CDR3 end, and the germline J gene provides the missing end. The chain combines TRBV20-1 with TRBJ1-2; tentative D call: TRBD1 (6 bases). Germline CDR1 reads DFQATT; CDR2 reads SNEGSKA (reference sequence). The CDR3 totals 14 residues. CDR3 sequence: CSARESTGTRGYTF. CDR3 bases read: TGCAGTGCTAGAGAGAGTACAGGGACCAGGGGC.

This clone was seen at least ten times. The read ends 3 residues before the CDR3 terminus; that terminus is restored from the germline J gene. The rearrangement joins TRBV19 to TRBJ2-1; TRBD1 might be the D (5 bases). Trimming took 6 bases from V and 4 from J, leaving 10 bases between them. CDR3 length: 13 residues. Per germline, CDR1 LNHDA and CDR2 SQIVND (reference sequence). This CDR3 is CASRGRDYNEQFF. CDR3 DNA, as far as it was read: TGTGCCAGTAGGGGGCGTGATTACAATGAG.

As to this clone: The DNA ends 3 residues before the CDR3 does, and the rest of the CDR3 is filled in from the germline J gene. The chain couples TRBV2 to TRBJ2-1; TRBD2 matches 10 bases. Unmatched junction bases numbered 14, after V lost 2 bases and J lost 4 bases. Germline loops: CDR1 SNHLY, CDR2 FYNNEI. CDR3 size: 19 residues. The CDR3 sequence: CASSELLASGSGGYNEQFF. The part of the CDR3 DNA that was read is TGTGCCAGCAGTGAACTCCTGGCTAGCGGGAGCGGTGGGTACAATGAG.

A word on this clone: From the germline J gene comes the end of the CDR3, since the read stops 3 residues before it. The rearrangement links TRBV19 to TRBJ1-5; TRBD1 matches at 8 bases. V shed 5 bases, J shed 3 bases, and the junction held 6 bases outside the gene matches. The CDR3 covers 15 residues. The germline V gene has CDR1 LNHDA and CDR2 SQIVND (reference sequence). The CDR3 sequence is CASSPGQGNNQPQHF. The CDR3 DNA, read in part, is TGTGCCAGTAGTCCAGGACAGGGCAACAATCAGCCC.

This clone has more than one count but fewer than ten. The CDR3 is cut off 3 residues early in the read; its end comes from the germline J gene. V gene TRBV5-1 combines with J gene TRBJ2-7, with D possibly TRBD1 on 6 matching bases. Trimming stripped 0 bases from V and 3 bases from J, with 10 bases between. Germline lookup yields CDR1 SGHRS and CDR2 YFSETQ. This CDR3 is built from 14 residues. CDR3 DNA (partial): TGCGCCAGCAGCTTGGAGACAGGTTTCTACGAG. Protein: CASSLETGFYE. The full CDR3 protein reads CASSLETGFYEQYF.

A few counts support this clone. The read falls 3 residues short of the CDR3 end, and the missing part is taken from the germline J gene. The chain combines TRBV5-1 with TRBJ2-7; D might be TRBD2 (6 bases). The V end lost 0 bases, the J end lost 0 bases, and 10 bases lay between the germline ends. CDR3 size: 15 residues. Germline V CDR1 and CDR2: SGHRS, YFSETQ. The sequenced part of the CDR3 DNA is TGCGCCAGCAGCTTGGGTGGGGGGAGCTCCTACGAG. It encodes CASSLGGGSSYE. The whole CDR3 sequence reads CASSLGGGSSYEQYF.

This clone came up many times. Here the CDR3 reads CASSPLGGDNEQFF. Incomplete CDR3 DNA: TGTGCCAGCTCACCCTTGGGGGGAGACAATGAG. The chain couples TRBV18 to TRBJ2-1; TRBD2 is a possible D gene (6 bases). Coverage ceases 3 residues before the CDR3 finishes, and the germline J gene fills in the end. Trimming removed 3 bases at V and 5 bases at J, with 11 bases between. Germline-derived CDR1 and CDR2 are KGHSH and LQKENI. The CDR3 consists of 14 residues.

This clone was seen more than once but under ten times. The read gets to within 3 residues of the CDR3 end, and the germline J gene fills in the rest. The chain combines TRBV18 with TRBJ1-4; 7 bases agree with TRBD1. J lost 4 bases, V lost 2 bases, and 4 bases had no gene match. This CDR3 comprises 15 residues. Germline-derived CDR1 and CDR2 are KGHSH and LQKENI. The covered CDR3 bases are TGTGCCAGCTCACCAGTGGGGACAGTTAATGAAAAA. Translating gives CASSPVGTVNEK. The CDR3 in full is CASSPVGTVNEKLFF.

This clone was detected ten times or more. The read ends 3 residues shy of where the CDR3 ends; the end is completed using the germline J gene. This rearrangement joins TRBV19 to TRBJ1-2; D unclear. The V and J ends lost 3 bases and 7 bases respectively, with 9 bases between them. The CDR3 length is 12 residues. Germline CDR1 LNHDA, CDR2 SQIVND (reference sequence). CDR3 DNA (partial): TGTGCCAGTAGTATGACAAGAAGTGGC. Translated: CASSMTRSG. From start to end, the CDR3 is CASSMTRSGYTF.

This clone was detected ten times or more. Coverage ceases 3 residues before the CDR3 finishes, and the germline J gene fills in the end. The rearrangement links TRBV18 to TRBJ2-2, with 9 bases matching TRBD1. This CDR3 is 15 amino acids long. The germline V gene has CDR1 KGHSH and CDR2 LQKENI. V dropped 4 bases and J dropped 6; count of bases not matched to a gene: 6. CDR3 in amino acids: CASSLKGQGSGELFF. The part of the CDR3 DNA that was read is TGTGCCAGCTCACTAAAAGGACAGGGGTCCGGGGAG.

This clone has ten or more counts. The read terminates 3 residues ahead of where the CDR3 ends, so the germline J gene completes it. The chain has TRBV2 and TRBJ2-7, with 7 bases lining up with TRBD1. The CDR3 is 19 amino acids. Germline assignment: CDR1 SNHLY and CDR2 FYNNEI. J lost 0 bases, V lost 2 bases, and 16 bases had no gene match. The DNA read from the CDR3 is TGTGCCAGCAGTGAATCCCCAGGGGGATCTTCTTTCGGCTCCTACGAG. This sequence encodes CASSESPGGSSFGSYE. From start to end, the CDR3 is CASSESPGGSSFGSYEQYF.

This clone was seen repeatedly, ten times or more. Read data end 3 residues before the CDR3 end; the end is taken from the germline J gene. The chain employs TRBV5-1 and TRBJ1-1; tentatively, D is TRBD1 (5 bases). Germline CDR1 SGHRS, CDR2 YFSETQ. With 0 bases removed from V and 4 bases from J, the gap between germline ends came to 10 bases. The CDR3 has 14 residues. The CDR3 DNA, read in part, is TGCGCCAGCAGCTTGGGGCAGGGTGGCACTGAA. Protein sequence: CASSLGQGGTE. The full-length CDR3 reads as CASSLGQGGTEAFF.

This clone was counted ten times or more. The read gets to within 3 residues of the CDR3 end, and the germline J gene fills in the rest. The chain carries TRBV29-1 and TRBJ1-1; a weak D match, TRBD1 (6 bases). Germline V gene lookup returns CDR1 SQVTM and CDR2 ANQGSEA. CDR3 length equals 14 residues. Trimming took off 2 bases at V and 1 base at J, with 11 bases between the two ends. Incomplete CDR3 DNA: TGCAGCGTTGAAAGGGCAGGGGCGAACACTGAA. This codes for CSVERAGANTE. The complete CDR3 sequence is CSVERAGANTEAFF.

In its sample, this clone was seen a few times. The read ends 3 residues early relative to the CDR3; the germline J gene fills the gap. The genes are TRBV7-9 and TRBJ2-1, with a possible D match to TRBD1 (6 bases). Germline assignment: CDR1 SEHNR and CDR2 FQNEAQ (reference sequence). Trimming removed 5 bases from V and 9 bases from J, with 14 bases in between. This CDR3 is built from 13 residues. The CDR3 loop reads CASSPAGAGEQFF. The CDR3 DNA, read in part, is TGTGCCAGCAGCCCAGCAGGGGCGGGTGAG. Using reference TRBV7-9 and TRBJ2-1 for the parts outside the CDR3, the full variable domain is DTGVSQNPRHKITKRGQNVTFRCDPISEHNRLYWYRQTLGQGPEFLTYFQNEAQLEKSRLLSDRFSAERPKGSFSTLEIQRTEQGDSAMYLCASSPAGAGEQFFGPGTRLTVL.

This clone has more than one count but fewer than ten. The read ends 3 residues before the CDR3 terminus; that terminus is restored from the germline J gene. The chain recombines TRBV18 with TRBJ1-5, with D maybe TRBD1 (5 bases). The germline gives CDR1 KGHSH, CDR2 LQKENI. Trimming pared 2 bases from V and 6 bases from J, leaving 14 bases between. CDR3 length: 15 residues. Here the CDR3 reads CASSPKARAAQPQHF. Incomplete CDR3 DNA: TGTGCCAGCTCACCAAAGGCCAGGGCGGCTCAGCCC.

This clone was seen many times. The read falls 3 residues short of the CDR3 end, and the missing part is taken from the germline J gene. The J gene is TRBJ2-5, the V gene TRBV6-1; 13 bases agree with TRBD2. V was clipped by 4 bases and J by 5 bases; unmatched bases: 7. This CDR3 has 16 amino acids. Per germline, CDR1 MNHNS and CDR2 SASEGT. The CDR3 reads CASSAILAGGRETQYF. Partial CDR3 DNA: TGTGCCAGCAGTGCGATACTAGCGGGAGGGCGTGAGACC.

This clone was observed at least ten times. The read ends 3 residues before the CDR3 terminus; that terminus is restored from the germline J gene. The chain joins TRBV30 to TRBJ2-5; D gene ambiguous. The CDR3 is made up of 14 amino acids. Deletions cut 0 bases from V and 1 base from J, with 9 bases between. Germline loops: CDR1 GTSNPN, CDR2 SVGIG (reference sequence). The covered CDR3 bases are TGTGCCTGGAGTGTAGGGCGCTTCCAAGAGACC. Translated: CAWSVGRFQET. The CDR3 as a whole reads CAWSVGRFQETQYF. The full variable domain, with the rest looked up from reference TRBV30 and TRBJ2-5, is SQTIHQWPATLVQPVGSPLSLECTVEGTSNPNLYWYRQAAGRGLQLLFYSVGIGQISSEVPQNLSASRPQDRQFILSSKKLLLSDSGFYLCAWSVGRFQETQYFGPGTRLLVL.

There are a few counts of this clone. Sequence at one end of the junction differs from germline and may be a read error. The CDR3 bases that were read are TGTGCCAGCACTGAAGGGTGGGGGCCCCAGGAGACC. It translates to CASTEGWGPQET. The entire CDR3 protein reads CASTEGWGPQETQYF. The rearrangement links TRBV6-1 to TRBJ2-5; TRBD1 might be the D (6 bases). Read data end 3 residues before the CDR3 end; the end is taken from the germline J gene. The CDR3 runs 15 residues. Germline CDR1 MNHNS, CDR2 SASEGT.